These 8 T cell receptor beta chains came from one sample sequenced in a study of HIV-infected patients and healthy controls. Roughly three months, about 14 weeks, into antiretroviral therapy, follow-up blood was collected. No cell fractionation was done, so the repertoire covers all unsorted peripheral blood T cells. Alpha and beta constant-region primers primed reverse transcription of around 540 ng RNA. Separate chain-specific third strand synthesis with multiplexing indices produced the alpha and beta libraries. TCRdb re-called the 5' RACE reads with MiXCR, one entry per CDR3 protein. The sample holds roughly 14,000 distinct CDR3 sequences, roughly 12% seen once. The material sequenced was blood, taken during antiretroviral therapy. The receptors were sampled from an adult with HIV infection. The donor label of this sample is uncertain.

Notes on this clonotype: Possible read error: a much larger clone is one base away. This chain links TRBV7-9 with TRBJ2-3; D possibly corresponds to TRBD1 (6 bases). The CDR3 runs to 14 residues. V was trimmed by 5 bases and J by 4 bases, leaving 13 bases between them. CDR1 is SEHNR and CDR2 is FQNEAQ in the germline V gene (reference sequence). The CDR3 spells CASSPSRGSDTQYF. The CDR3 nucleotides read TGTGCCAGCAGCCCTAGCAGGGGCTCAGATACGCAGTATTTT.

By its share, this clonotype is medium-sized. The V gene is TRBV29-1, the J gene TRBJ2-1, with D possibly matching TRBD2 (6 bases). Trimming pared 6 bases from V and 8 bases from J, leaving 26 bases between. The CDR3 has 16 amino acids. The V gene's germline CDR1 is SQVTM and CDR2 ANQGSEA. CDR3 sequence reads: CSVESPTSPAADEQFF. DNA of the CDR3: TGCAGCGTCGAGTCCCCAACTAGCCCCGCAGCGGATGAGCAGTTCTTC.

This clonotype occurred many times. The rearrangement uses TRBV3-1 and TRBJ2-3, with TRBD2 as a possible D gene (6 bases). The CDR3 consists of 13 residues. The germline CDR1 and CDR2 sequences are LGHDT and YNNKEL (reference sequence). The ends were cut back, 4 bases at V and 6 bases at J, with 11 bases in the middle. CDR3 sequence (DNA): TGTGCCAGCAGCCCGCCGGCGGGGGATACGCAGTATTTT. Its translation is CASSPPAGDTQYF.

This clonotype showed up many times. The chain links TRBV20-1 to TRBJ1-2; TRBD1 aligns across 9 bases. This CDR3 has 14 residues. Germline V lookup: CDR1 DFQATT, CDR2 SNEGSKA (reference sequence). The V segment lost 3 bases and the J segment 8 bases; nucleotides outside the gene matches: 10. The CDR3 DNA reads as TGCAGTGCTAGTCACACACAGGGGGCCGGCGGCTACACCTTC. Translated: CSASHTQGAGGYTF.

This clonotype was found many times. V is TRBV20-1 and J is TRBJ1-5, with TRBD1 as a possible D gene (6 bases). Germline V gene lookup returns CDR1 DFQATT and CDR2 SNEGSKA (reference sequence). The CDR3 is made up of 14 amino acids. V was cut by 6 bases and J by 5 bases, with 17 bases left in between. CDR3 DNA sequence: TGCAGTGCGGGGGCCTGGGGTTCCGATCAGCCCCAGCATTTT. As protein: CSAGAWGSDQPQHF.

This clonotype is labeled as large. The chain is built from TRBV12-3 or TRBV12-4 and TRBJ1-1; D ambiguous. V lost 7 bases to trimming and J lost 1 base, with 7 bases between them. This CDR3 region has 12 residues. The CDR3 DNA sequence: TGTGCCAGCATTGAAGGGAACACTGAAGCTTTCTTT. The encoded protein is CASIEGNTEAFF.

J is TRBJ1-1 and V is TRBV27; D is undetermined. The CDR3 has 15 amino acids. V lost 2 bases and J lost 1, with 11 bases in between. Germline V gene data show CDR1 as MNHEY and CDR2 as SMNVEV (reference sequence). CDR3 sequence: CASSLNWSGNTEAFF. Written as DNA, the CDR3 is TGTGCCAGCAGTTTAAATTGGTCGGGGAACACTGAAGCTTTCTTT.

This clonotype has a handful of counts. J is TRBJ2-3 and V is TRBV7-2, with TRBD2 identical over 11 bases. V was pared by 1 base and J by 5 bases, with 5 bases of the junction left unmatched. CDR1 is SGHTA and CDR2 is FQGNSA in the germline V gene. The CDR3 consists of 16 residues. CDR3 amino acids: CASSLDLAGGGDTQYF. Here the CDR3 DNA reads TGTGCCAGCAGCTTAGACCTAGCGGGAGGCGGAGATACGCAGTATTTT.